This TCR beta chain was profiled in a study of PD-1 blockade in classical Hodgkin lymphoma. This table comes from immunoSEQ multiplex PCR, and its TCRdb copy is limited to in-frame clones, with some not included. The profile shows roughly 90,000 clones, approximately 80% of them singletons. General study points: Complete responders started with a diversity level that resembled newly diagnosed patients at baseline. Diversity in CD4+ TCRs, unlike that measured in CD8+ TCRs, had risen significantly by C4D1.

A note on this clone: Antigen unknown.

The CDR3 is 14 residues long. The germline V gene has CDR1 SGHAT and CDR2 FQNNGV. The trim removed 4 bases at V and 5 bases at J, leaving 5 bases unmatched. Each of the patients experienced relapse following autologous stem cell transplantation, and their brentuximab vedotin exposure differed. Complete response, partial response or progressive disease were the best responses. The source of this sequence is a human donor with classical Hodgkin lymphoma. Sequencing used peripheral blood mononuclear cells (PBMCs), obtained before the second cycle of nivolumab. The genes are TRBV11-2 and TRBJ2-5; TRBD1 matches 9 bases. The CDR3 here is CASSSDRGWETQYF. The CDR3 DNA reads TGTGCCAGCAGCTCAGACAGGGGGTGGGAGACCCAGTACTTC.